This TCR beta chain emerged from a study of spatial heterogeneity in lung cancer. Turning to the study itself: Among detected sequences, beta-chain ones consistently exceeded alpha-chain ones in number.

Note on this clonotype: Its antigen is not identified.

Stated time point: sample taken at primary tumor resection. Unsorted whole RNA of tumor, nontumor lung or frozen PBMC was sequenced. V lost 3 bases to trimming and J lost 0 bases; unmatched junction nucleotides: 1. Per germline, CDR1 SGHAT and CDR2 FQNNGV. CDR3 length equals 15 residues. Study observations and caveats: More often at tumor resection than at routine follow-up, ubiquitous expanded tumor TCRs were detected in the blood.

TCRdb used MiXCR to reprocess the 5' RACE reads, holding one entry per CDR3 protein. Of under 100,000 distinct CDR3 sequences detected, around 9% appear once; the ten largest clones hold around 7%. Here the sequenced sample was PBMCs, taken at surgery. J is TRBJ2-5 and V is TRBV11-2; TRBD1 matches 10 bases. The receptor was derived from a male donor with early-stage non-small cell lung cancer. As DNA, the CDR3 is TGTGCCAGCAGCTTGGGACAGGGGTACCAAGAGACCCAGTACTTC. Translating it yields CASSLGQGYQETQYF.